Here is one TCR beta chain with its context. Its antigen is currently unknown. Compared with germline, one end of the junction differs, possibly owing to a read error. Primers: 60 Vbeta forward and 13 Jbeta reverse. Assay used: immunoSEQ multiplex PCR; TCRdb lists only in-frame clones, some missing. The repertoire has approximately 93,000 clones, over 65% of them found once; the top ten carry about 4%. The CDR3 consists of 13 residues. Looked up from germline, CDR1 is SGHRS and CDR2 is YFSETQ. This sample is drawn from a study of cytomegalovirus exposure and HLA in healthy donors. General observations from the study: Prior analysis indicated that the majority of TCR beta V segments exhibited productivity approximately 87% or approximately 30% of the time. Many donors carried some public TCRs, although rarity characterized most TCR sequences. Reportedly, TCR beta sequences accurately predicted HLA-A and HLA-B alleles in most subjects. Among TCR beta chains, those listed as cytomegalovirus-associated numbered over 150.

J is TRBJ1-2 and V is TRBV5-1, with a tentative D call TRBD1 (5 bases). The sequence was obtained from a man aged 45-65 years in good health and CMV-seronegative. The sample consisted of PBMCs. CDR3 region: CASSVAGKYGYPF. CDR3 nucleotides: TGCGCCAGCAGCGTGGCAGGGAAATATGGCTACCCCTTC.